The rows below give T cell receptor beta chains drawn from one sample of a study of blood T cell repertoires in COVID-19. TCRdb's table, derived via immunoSEQ multiplex PCR, lists solely in-frame clones and lacks some. The profile shows 70,000 or so clones, approximately 80% of them singletons. Material for sequencing was peripheral blood. The source of these receptors is a man aged 55 to 70 with COVID-19, enrolled during active disease. The CDR3 runs from the conserved cysteine through the conserved F or W. Each record gives: D gene, clone size, V gene, J gene, CDR3 protein, CDR3 DNA. A D gene is named only where the DNA matches it firmly. Part of the rows lack a size; the others show once, few, many or a class for expanded clones.

TRBD1	.	TRBV28	TRBJ1-2	CASSSNRLTGAGGYTF	TGTGCCAGCAGTTCCAACAGATTAACAGGGGCGGGTGGCTACACCTTC
.	once	TRBV3-1/TRBV3-2	TRBJ1-4	CASSQRGWNEKLFF	TGTGCCAGCAGCCAACGAGGCTGGAATGAAAAACTGTTTTTT
TRBD2	.	TRBV10-2	TRBJ2-1	CASTGLAGGLNEQFF	TGCGCCAGCACCGGACTAGCGGGAGGGCTCAATGAGCAGTTCTTC
.	.	TRBV30	TRBJ1-5	CAWRGVGAGQPQHF	TGTGCCTGGAGAGGGGTCGGTGCGGGGCAGCCCCAGCATTTT
TRBD1	.	TRBV7-2	TRBJ1-1	CASSWTGLTEAFF	TGTGCCAGCAGCTGGACAGGCCTAACTGAAGCTTTCTTT
.	few	TRBV28	TRBJ2-7	CASNVGGYEQYF	TGTGCCAGTAACGTGGGGGGCTACGAGCAGTACTTC
TRBD2	.	TRBV4-1	TRBJ2-1	CASSNIAGEYNEQFF	TGCGCCAGCAGCAATATAGCGGGGGAGTACAATGAGCAGTTCTTC
TRBD1	few	TRBV27	TRBJ1-5	CASKQDRDNQPQHF	TGTGCCAGCAAGCAGGACAGGGACAATCAGCCCCAGCATTTT
TRBD2	.	TRBV29-1	TRBJ2-3	CSTNRGGPTSTDTQYF	TGCAGCACCAACCGGGGGGGCCCCACTAGCACAGATACGCAGTATTTT
.	.	TRBV7-3	TRBJ2-5	CASSLNRGETQYF	TGTGCCAGCAGCTTAAATCGGGGAGAGACCCAGTACTTC
.	.	TRBV11-2	TRBJ2-1	CASGVKRDNEQFF	TGTGCCAGCGGGGTAAAGCGGGACAATGAGCAGTTCTTC
.	medium-sized	TRBV10-1	TRBJ1-6	CASTTFAGGVSNSPLHF	TGCGCCAGCACCACATTCGCCGGGGGGGTCTCCAATTCACCCCTCCACTTT
.	.	TRBV18	TRBJ1-5	CASSTGTNQPQHF	TGTGCCAGCTCAACCGGGACAAATCAGCCCCAGCATTTT
.	.	TRBV28	TRBJ2-7	CASKTGWHEQYF	TGTGCCAGCAAAACAGGGTGGCACGAGCAGTACTTC
TRBD2	many	TRBV5-6	TRBJ2-7	CASSALQRGSYEQYF	TGTGCCAGCAGCGCCTTGCAGCGGGGGTCCTACGAGCAGTACTTC
.	.	TRBV6-1	TRBJ1-1	CASSEALKREAFF	TGTGCCAGCAGTGAAGCGCTTAAGCGAGAAGCTTTCTTT
.	.	TRBV10-3	TRBJ2-1	CAIRTLYNEQFF	TGTGCCATCCGGACACTGTACAATGAGCAGTTCTTC
.	.	TRBV19	TRBJ1-3	CASSIPNRPSGNTIYF	TGTGCCAGTAGTATCCCCAACAGACCTTCTGGAAACACCATATATTTT
TRBD1	.	TRBV3-1/TRBV3-2	TRBJ2-5	CASSQVRDRGGETQYF	TGTGCCAGCAGCCAAGTGCGGGACAGGGGGGGAGAGACCCAGTACTTC
TRBD2	.	TRBV9	TRBJ2-7	CASSARGTSEKQYF	TGTGCCAGCAGTGCACGGGGGACTAGCGAAAAGCAGTACTTC
TRBD1	.	TRBV5-5	TRBJ1-6	CASSLAGQGNNSPLHF	TGTGCCAGCAGCTTAGCCGGACAGGGTAATAATTCACCCCTCCACTTT
.	.	TRBV11-2	TRBJ2-3	CASSLQRLTDTQYF	TGTGCCAGCAGCTTACAGCGGCTCACAGATACGCAGTATTTT
TRBD2	.	TRBV9	TRBJ2-3	CASSTTSGRGDTQYF	TGTGCCAGCAGCACAACTAGCGGGAGGGGAGATACGCAGTATTTT
.	.	TRBV12-1	TRBJ1-1	CASSPGRGCAEAFF	TGTGCCAGCAGCCCCGGGCGGGGATGCGCTGAAGCTTTCTTT
TRBD2	.	TRBV11-2	TRBJ2-3	CASTLNPGGRVTDTQYF	TGTGCCAGCACCCTTAATCCGGGGGGGCGCGTCACAGATACGCAGTATTTT
TRBD1	.	TRBV28	TRBJ2-4	CASSQGITGDIQYF	TGTGCCAGCAGCCAAGGGATAACAGGGGACATTCAGTACTTC
.	.	TRBV7-2	TRBJ1-2	CASSLVAGEGYTF	TGTGCCAGCAGCTTAGTCGCAGGGGAGGGCTACACCTTC
.	.	TRBV19	TRBJ2-7	CASSIGEVYEQYF	TGTGCCAGTAGTATAGGGGAGGTCTACGAGCAGTACTTC
.	.	TRBV9	TRBJ1-6	CASSVGTEGSPLHF	TGTGCCAGCAGCGTAGGGACAGAAGGGTCACCCCTCCACTTT
.	.	TRBV5-1	TRBJ2-7	CASSLQGFVDEQYF	TGCGCCAGCAGCTTGCAGGGGTTCGTGGACGAGCAGTACTTC
TRBD1	.	TRBV5-1	TRBJ2-7	CASSVGTGEQYF	TGCGCCAGCAGCGTCGGGACAGGCGAGCAGTACTTC
.	.	TRBV7-3	TRBJ2-1	CASSSSWGVGNEQFF	TGTGCCAGCAGCTCGAGCTGGGGGGTAGGCAATGAGCAGTTCTTC
.	.	TRBV6-1	TRBJ2-6	CASSDRDWANVLTF	TGTGCCAGCAGTGACAGGGACTGGGCCAACGTCCTGACTTTC
TRBD1	few	TRBV25-1	TRBJ1-2	CASSDQGALGYTF	TGTGCCAGCAGTGACCAGGGGGCGCTTGGCTACACCTTC
.	few	TRBV28	TRBJ2-7	CASSITTGNSYEQYF	TGTGCCAGCAGTATAACGACGGGAAACTCCTACGAGCAGTACTTC
TRBD1	once	TRBV10-2	TRBJ2-7	CASSDTGQLSYEQYF	TGCGCCAGCAGTGACACGGGACAGCTCTCCTACGAGCAGTACTTC
TRBD1	.	TRBV5-6	TRBJ2-1	CASSLGQGAFNEQFF	TGTGCCAGCAGCTTGGGACAGGGGGCTTTTAATGAGCAGTTCTTC
TRBD1	once	TRBV28	TRBJ2-5	CASRTGTQETQYF	TGTGCCAGCAGGACAGGGACCCAAGAGACCCAGTACTTC
.	.	TRBV4-2	TRBJ2-1	CASSQDGQSSYNEQFF	TGTGCCAGCAGCCAAGATGGGCAGAGCTCCTACAATGAGCAGTTCTTC
TRBD1	.	TRBV27	TRBJ1-1	CASTGTGLHTEAFF	TGTGCCAGCACCGGGACAGGGTTACACACTGAAGCTTTCTTT
.	.	TRBV6-5	TRBJ1-5	CASSRQMIEPQHF	TGTGCCAGCAGTCGACAGATGATCGAGCCCCAGCATTTT
TRBD2	.	TRBV3-1/TRBV3-2	TRBJ2-7	CASSLGLAGDYEQYF	TGTGCCAGCAGCCTGGGACTAGCGGGAGATTACGAGCAGTACTTC
.	.	TRBV6-1	TRBJ2-5	CASSEGTPQETQYF	TGTGCCAGCAGTGAAGGCACTCCGCAAGAGACCCAGTACTTC
TRBD2	.	TRBV20-1	TRBJ2-5	CSASLRGGGSMTQYF	TGCAGTGCTAGTTTACGCGGGGGGGGCTCGATGACCCAGTACTTC
.	few	TRBV25-1	TRBJ2-7	CASSDGGYEQYF	TGTGCCAGCAGTGACGGGGGATACGAGCAGTACTTC
TRBD2	once	TRBV27	TRBJ2-7	CASSPDPTQSGAYEQYF	TGTGCCAGCAGTCCTGATCCGACTCAAAGCGGGGCCTACGAGCAGTACTTC
.	.	TRBV15	TRBJ1-2	CATNGGGSGYTF	TGTGCCACCAACGGGGGAGGGAGTGGCTACACCTTC
TRBD2	.	TRBV7-9	TRBJ2-1	CAGLRGYYNEQFF	TGTGCCGGCCTGCGGGGGTACTACAATGAGCAGTTCTTC
TRBD2	.	TRBV5-1	TRBJ2-2	CASSPNPLGAGAPGELFF	TGCGCCAGCAGCCCCAACCCCTTAGGGGCGGGAGCGCCCGGGGAGCTGTTTTTT
.	.	TRBV6-5	TRBJ1-5	CAAEGMAQPQHF	TGTGCCGCCGAGGGTATGGCTCAGCCCCAGCATTTT
TRBD2	.	TRBV3-1/TRBV3-2	TRBJ2-5	CASRESGGAETQYF	TGTGCCAGCAGGGAAAGCGGGGGAGCGGAGACCCAGTACTTC
TRBD1	.	TRBV6-4	TRBJ1-2	CASSDTGGRYGYTF	TGTGCCAGCAGTGATACAGGGGGCCGGTATGGCTACACCTTC